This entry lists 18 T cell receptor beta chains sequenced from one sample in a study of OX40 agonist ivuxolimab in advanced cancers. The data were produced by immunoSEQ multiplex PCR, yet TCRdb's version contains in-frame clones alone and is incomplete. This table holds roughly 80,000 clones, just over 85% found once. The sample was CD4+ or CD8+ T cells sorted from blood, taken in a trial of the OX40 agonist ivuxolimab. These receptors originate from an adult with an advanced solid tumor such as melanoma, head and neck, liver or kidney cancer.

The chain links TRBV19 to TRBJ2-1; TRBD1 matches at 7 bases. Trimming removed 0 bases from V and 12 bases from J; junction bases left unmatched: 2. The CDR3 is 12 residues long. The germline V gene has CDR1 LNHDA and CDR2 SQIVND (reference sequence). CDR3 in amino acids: CASSIEGTAQFF. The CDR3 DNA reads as TGTGCCAGTAGTATAGAGGGGACAGCGCAGTTCTTC.

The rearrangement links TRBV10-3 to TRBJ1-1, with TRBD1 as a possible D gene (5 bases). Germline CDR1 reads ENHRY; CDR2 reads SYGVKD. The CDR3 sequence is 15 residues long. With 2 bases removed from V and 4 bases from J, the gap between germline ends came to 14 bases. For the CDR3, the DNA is TGTGCCATCAGTGAGAGGGGAGGGGATCGCACTGAAGCTTTCTTT. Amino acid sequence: CAISERGGDRTEAFF.

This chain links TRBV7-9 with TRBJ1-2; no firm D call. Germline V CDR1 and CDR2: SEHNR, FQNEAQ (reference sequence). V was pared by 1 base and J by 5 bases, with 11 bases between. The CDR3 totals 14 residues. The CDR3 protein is CASSLVAGTYGYTF. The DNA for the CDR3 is TGTGCCAGCAGCTTAGTAGCAGGCACGTATGGCTACACCTTC.

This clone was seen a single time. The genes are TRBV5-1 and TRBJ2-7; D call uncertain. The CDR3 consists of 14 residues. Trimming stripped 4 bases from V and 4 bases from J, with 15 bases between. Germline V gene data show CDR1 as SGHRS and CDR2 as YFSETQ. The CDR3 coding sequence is TGCGCCAGCAGCCTCACGACGGCGGAATACGAGCAGTACTTC. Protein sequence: CASSLTTAEYEQYF.

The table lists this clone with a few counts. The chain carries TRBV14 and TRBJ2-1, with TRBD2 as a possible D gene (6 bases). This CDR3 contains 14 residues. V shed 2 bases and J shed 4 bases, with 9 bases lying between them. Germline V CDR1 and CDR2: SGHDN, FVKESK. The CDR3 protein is CASSQIRGYNEQFF. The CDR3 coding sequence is TGTGCCAGCAGCCAAATACGGGGGTACAATGAGCAGTTCTTC.

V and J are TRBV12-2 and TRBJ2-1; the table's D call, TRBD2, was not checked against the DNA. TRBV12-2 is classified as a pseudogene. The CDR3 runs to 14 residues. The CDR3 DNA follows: TGTGCAAGTCGCCCCCGGACTAGCAGGAATGAGCAGTTCTTC. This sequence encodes CASRPRTSRNEQFF.

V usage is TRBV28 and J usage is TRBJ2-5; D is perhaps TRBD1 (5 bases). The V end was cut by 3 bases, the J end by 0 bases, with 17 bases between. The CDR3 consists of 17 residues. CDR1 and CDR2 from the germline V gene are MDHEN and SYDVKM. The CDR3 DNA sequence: TGTGCCAGCAGTTTTCGTGACAGCAGATCGTACCAAGAGACCCAGTACTTC. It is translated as CASSFRDSRSYQETQYF.

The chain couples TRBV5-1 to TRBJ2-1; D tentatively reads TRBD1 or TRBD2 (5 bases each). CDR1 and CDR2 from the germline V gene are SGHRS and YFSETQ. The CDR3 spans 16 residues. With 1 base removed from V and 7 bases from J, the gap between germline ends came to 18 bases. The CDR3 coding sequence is TGCGCCAGCAGCTTGACTCCCCGGGGCCTAGGGAATGAGCAGTTCTTC. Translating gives CASSLTPRGLGNEQFF.

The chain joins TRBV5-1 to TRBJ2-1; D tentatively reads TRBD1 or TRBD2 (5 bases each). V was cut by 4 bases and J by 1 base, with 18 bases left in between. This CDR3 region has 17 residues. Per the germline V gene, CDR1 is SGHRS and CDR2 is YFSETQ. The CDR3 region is CASSPVGTRQSYNEQFF. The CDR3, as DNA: TGCGCCAGCAGCCCGGTGGGGACCAGACAATCCTACAATGAGCAGTTCTTC.

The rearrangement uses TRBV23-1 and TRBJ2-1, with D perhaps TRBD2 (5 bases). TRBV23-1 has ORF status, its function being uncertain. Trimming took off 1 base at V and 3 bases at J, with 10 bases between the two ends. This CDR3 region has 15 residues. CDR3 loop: CASSQLGRNYNEQFF. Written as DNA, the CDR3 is TGCGCCAGCAGTCAATTGGGGAGAAACTACAATGAGCAGTTCTTC.

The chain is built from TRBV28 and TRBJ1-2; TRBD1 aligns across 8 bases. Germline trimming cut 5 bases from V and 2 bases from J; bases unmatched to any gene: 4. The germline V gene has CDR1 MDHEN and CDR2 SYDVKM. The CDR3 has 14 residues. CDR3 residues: CASSGSGGNYGYTF. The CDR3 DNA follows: TGTGCCAGCAGTGGCTCAGGGGGCAACTATGGCTACACCTTC.

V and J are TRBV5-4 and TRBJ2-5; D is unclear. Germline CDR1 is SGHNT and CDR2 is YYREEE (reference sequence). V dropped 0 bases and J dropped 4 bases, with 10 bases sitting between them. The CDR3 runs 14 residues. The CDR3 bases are TGTGCCAGCAGCTTGGCCGGTTTAGTAGAGACCCAGTACTTC. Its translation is CASSLAGLVETQYF.

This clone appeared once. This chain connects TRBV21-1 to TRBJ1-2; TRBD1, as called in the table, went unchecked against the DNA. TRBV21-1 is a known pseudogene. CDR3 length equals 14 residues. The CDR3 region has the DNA TGTGCCAGCTCAGGGGACAGGCCTAACTATGGCTACACCTTC. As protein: CASSGDRPNYGYTF.

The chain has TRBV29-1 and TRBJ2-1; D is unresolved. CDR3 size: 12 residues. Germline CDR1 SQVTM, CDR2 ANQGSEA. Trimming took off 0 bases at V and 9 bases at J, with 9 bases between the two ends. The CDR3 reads CSVEDGVTEQFF. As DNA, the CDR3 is TGCAGCGTTGAAGATGGGGTTACTGAGCAGTTCTTC.

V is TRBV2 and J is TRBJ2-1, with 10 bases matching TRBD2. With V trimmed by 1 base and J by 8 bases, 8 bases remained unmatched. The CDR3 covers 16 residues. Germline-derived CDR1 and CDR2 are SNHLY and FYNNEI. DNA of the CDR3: TGTGCCAGCAGTGAAGTGCCGGGACTAGCGAACCATGAGCAGTTCTTC. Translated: CASSEVPGLANHEQFF.

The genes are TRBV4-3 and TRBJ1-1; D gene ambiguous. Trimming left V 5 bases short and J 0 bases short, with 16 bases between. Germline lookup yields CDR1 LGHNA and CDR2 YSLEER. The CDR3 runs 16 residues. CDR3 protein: CASSDLSTTLNTEAFF. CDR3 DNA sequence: TGCGCCAGCAGCGACCTATCAACGACATTGAACACTGAAGCTTTCTTT.

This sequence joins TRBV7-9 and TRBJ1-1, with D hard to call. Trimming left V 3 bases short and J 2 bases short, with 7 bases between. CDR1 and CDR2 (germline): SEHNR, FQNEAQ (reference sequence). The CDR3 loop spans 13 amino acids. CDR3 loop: CASSFGSNTEAFF. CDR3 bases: TGTGCCAGCAGCTTCGGCAGTAACACTGAAGCTTTCTTT.

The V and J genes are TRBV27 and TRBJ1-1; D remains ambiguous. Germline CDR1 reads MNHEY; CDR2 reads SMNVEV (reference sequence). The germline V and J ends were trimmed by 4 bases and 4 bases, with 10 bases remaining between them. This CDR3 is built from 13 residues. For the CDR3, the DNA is TGTGCCAGCAGTTCTTTGGGTTTCACTGAAGCTTTCTTT. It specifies CASSSLGFTEAFF.